This is a list of T cell receptor beta chains from one sample in a study of shared clonotypes between healthy human individuals. TCRdb's copy holds only in-frame clones and misses some; the assay was immunoSEQ multiplex PCR. The table shows about 2,100,000 clones, with about 93% occurring only once. Material: naive CD8+ T cells from PBMCs. These receptors all come from a man aged 18 to 29 in good health. Some clones in this sample may be carry-over from other donors' samples. Both conserved end residues are part of each CDR3. A D gene is named only where the DNA matches it firmly. Not every row has a clone size; where given, it reads once, few, many or a size class.

j_gene	v_gene	abundance	d_gene	CDR3aa	CDR3nt
TRBJ1-5	TRBV27	few	NA	CASSSHRVQVDQPQHF	TGTGCCAGCAGTTCCCACAGGGTACAGGTCGATCAGCCCCAGCATTTT
TRBJ2-7	TRBV5-1	NA	TRBD1	CASRWDRGSGEQYF	TGCGCCAGCAGGTGGGACAGGGGGTCCGGAGAGCAGTACTTC
TRBJ2-7	TRBV5-1	NA	TRBD1	CASKVDRGAYEQYF	TGCGCCAGCAAGGTGGACAGGGGGGCCTACGAGCAGTACTTC
TRBJ1-1	TRBV27	NA	TRBD1	CASSFYRGLEAFF	TGTGCCAGCAGTTTCTACAGGGGGCTCGAAGCTTTCTTT
TRBJ2-3	TRBV29-1	NA	NA	CSGTPIEDTQYF	TGCAGCGGAACTCCAATCGAAGATACGCAGTATTTT
TRBJ2-1	TRBV7-3	once	TRBD1	CASSLRQGRNEQFF	TGTGCCAGCAGCTTACGACAGGGGCGTAATGAGCAGTTCTTC
TRBJ2-7	TRBV5-4	once	TRBD2	CASSLFKAGVDEQYF	TGTGCCAGCAGCTTGTTCAAAGCGGGAGTAGACGAGCAGTACTTC
TRBJ1-4	TRBV7-9	NA	NA	CASSSPGHGTQNEKLFF	TGTGCCAGCAGCTCGCCGGGACACGGGACCCAAAATGAAAAACTGTTTTTT
TRBJ2-1	TRBV11-3	NA	NA	CASSFNGGFGANEQFF	TGTGCCAGCAGCTTTAATGGGGGTTTTGGCGCCAATGAGCAGTTCTTC
TRBJ2-5	TRBV15	NA	NA	CATSSSLGGVETQYF	TGTGCCACCAGCAGCTCCCTCGGGGGTGTAGAGACCCAGTACTTC
TRBJ2-1	TRBV27	NA	NA	CASSLGVTNYNEQFF	TGTGCCAGCAGTTTAGGGGTTACTAACTACAATGAGCAGTTCTTC
TRBJ2-7	TRBV27	NA	TRBD1	CASRPGQGEGPYEQYF	TGTGCCAGCAGGCCTGGACAGGGAGAGGGACCCTACGAGCAGTACTTC
TRBJ2-7	TRBV10-3	NA	TRBD2	CAINSLAGGLYEQYF	TGTGCCATCAATTCCTTAGCGGGAGGACTATACGAGCAGTACTTC
TRBJ2-7	TRBV6-5	NA	NA	CASSYSPGNIYEQYF	TGTGCCAGCAGTTATAGTCCGGGTAATATCTACGAGCAGTACTTC
TRBJ1-2	TRBV6-1	NA	NA	CASAGEGLTNYGYTF	TGTGCCAGCGCGGGGGAGGGTCTGACTAACTATGGCTACACCTTC
TRBJ2-7	TRBV5-1	NA	TRBD2	CASSLAGLAGDYEQYF	TGCGCCAGCAGCTTGGCTGGACTAGCGGGAGACTACGAGCAGTACTTC
TRBJ2-5	TRBV10-3	NA	NA	CATGPRETQYF	TGTGCCACCGGGCCCCGGGAGACCCAGTACTTC
TRBJ2-7	TRBV5-1	NA	NA	CASSLGGFGYEQYF	TGCGCCAGCAGCTTGGGTGGTTTTGGTTACGAGCAGTACTTC
TRBJ2-1	TRBV9	once	NA	CASSEGGSYNEQFF	TGTGCCAGCAGCGAGGGGGGATCCTACAATGAGCAGTTCTTC
TRBJ2-7	TRBV4-1	NA	NA	CASSPKIISYEQYF	TGCGCCAGCAGCCCCAAGATAATATCCTACGAGCAGTACTTC
TRBJ2-1	TRBV5-1	NA	NA	CASSWGGGEQFF	TGCGCCAGCAGCTGGGGGGGCGGTGAGCAGTTCTTC
TRBJ2-5	TRBV5-6	NA	TRBD2	CASSLKRTSWETQYF	TGTGCCAGCAGCTTGAAGCGGACTAGCTGGGAGACCCAGTACTTC
TRBJ2-1	TRBV20-1	NA	NA	CSARRHPRWFF	TGCAGTGCTAGGCGGCACCCGAGATGGTTCTTC
TRBJ2-7	TRBV28	NA	TRBD2	CASSSGVAGGYYYEQYF	TGTGCCAGCAGCTCAGGGGTAGCGGGAGGGTATTATTACGAGCAGTACTTC
TRBJ2-7	TRBV27	NA	NA	CASSPSAGPVPYEQYF	TGTGCCAGCAGTCCCTCGGCGGGACCCGTGCCCTACGAGCAGTACTTC
TRBJ1-1	TRBV30	few	TRBD1	CAWSVETGIPEAFF	TGTGCCTGGAGTGTCGAGACAGGGATCCCTGAAGCTTTCTTT
TRBJ1-5	TRBV9	NA	NA	CASSVTTGKNQPQHF	TGTGCCAGCAGCGTAACGACAGGAAAGAATCAGCCCCAGCATTTT
TRBJ2-2	TRBV28	NA	TRBD1	CASSSGTGGPTGELFF	TGTGCCAGCAGCTCCGGGACAGGGGGCCCCACCGGGGAGCTGTTTTTT
TRBJ1-1	TRBV28	once	NA	CASSFMGNRVEAFF	TGTGCCAGCAGTTTCATGGGGAACAGGGTTGAAGCTTTCTTT
TRBJ2-7	TRBV7-2	NA	NA	CASSLTWGKVREQYF	TGTGCCAGCAGCTTAACGTGGGGGAAAGTACGCGAGCAGTACTTC
TRBJ2-7	TRBV29-1	NA	TRBD1	CSVGQLSYEQYF	TGCAGCGTGGGACAGCTCTCCTACGAGCAGTACTTC
TRBJ2-1	TRBV19	once	TRBD2	CASSTLAGAYNEQFF	TGTGCCAGTAGTACATTAGCGGGGGCATACAATGAGCAGTTCTTC
TRBJ1-4	TRBV19	NA	NA	CASSIDREEKLFF	TGTGCCAGTAGTATAGATCGGGAGGAAAAACTGTTTTTT
TRBJ2-7	TRBV21-1	NA	NA	CASNSAVFRGQGVSEQYF	TGTGCCAGCAACAGCGCGGTTTTTCGGGGACAGGGGGTCTCCGAGCAGTACTTC
TRBJ2-1	TRBV5-6	NA	TRBD1	CASSLPRTGGRYNEQFF	TGTGCCAGCAGCTTACCCCGTACAGGGGGCAGGTACAATGAGCAGTTCTTC
TRBJ2-1	TRBV27	NA	TRBD2	CASSSHASGEQFF	TGTGCCAGCAGTTCTCACGCTAGCGGAGAGCAGTTCTTC
TRBJ2-7	TRBV19	NA	NA	CASSVADRPNYEQYF	TGTGCCAGTAGTGTTGCGGACAGACCTAACTACGAGCAGTACTTC
TRBJ2-2	TRBV16	NA	NA	CASSPLQGNTGELFF	TGTGCCAGCAGCCCGCTACAGGGAAACACCGGGGAGCTGTTTTTT
TRBJ2-2	TRBV29-1	NA	TRBD1	CTMGDRSTGELFF	TGCACCATGGGGGACAGATCCACCGGGGAGCTGTTTTTT
TRBJ1-2	TRBV19	NA	NA	CASRRSHGYTF	TGTGCCAGTAGACGGAGTCATGGCTACACCTTC
TRBJ2-7	TRBV7-8	once	NA	CASSQFFSSYEQYF	TGTGCCAGCAGCCAATTCTTCAGCTCCTACGAGCAGTACTTC
TRBJ2-2	TRBV18	NA	TRBD1	CASSPPSIRGSNTGELFF	TGTGCCAGCTCACCACCATCTATCAGGGGGTCTAACACCGGGGAGCTGTTTTTT
TRBJ2-7	TRBV30	once	NA	CAWSSMDGEQYF	TGTGCCTGGAGTTCGATGGACGGCGAGCAGTACTTC
TRBJ1-2	TRBV30	NA	TRBD1	CAWSGLQGVSYGYTF	TGTGCCTGGAGCGGTTTACAGGGGGTGAGCTATGGCTACACCTTC
TRBJ1-4	TRBV19	few	TRBD1	CASRGQGGKLFF	TGTGCCAGTAGGGGACAGGGGGGAAAACTGTTTTTT
TRBJ2-4	TRBV28	NA	NA	CASSFFGGVAKNIQYF	TGTGCCAGCAGTTTCTTCGGGGGAGTAGCCAAAAACATTCAGTACTTC
TRBJ2-2	TRBV7-9	NA	NA	CASSHEGAGELFF	TGTGCCAGCAGCCACGAGGGTGCCGGGGAGCTGTTTTTT
TRBJ2-3	TRBV19	NA	NA	CASSPIGDGRTDTQYF	TGTGCCAGTAGTCCCATCGGGGACGGACGGACGGATACGCAGTATTTT
TRBJ1-5	TRBV28	NA	NA	CASSPRTRVGNQPQHF	TGTGCCAGCAGCCCTCGAACGAGGGTGGGCAATCAGCCCCAGCATTTT
TRBJ1-2	TRBV7-9	NA	NA	CASSLMGQTNGYTF	TGTGCCAGCAGCCTTATGGGACAAACGAATGGCTACACCTTC